These T cell receptor beta chains were read from a single sample in a study of blood T cells in healthy people across ages. TCRdb reprocessed the 5' RACE reads via MiXCR and lists one record per CDR3 protein. The sample lists some 1,500,000 distinct CDR3 sequences; approximately 39% were seen once. Sample: blood. The receptors here all came from a woman under 30 in good health. The CDR3 runs from the conserved cysteine through the conserved F or W. D genes are given only for firm matches. Rows give clone size only sometimes, using once, few, many, or a class for an expanded clone.

CDR3nt: TGTGCCAGCAGCCGCCAGGACAGATTCAATCAGCCCCAGCATTTT; CDR3aa: CASSRQDRFNQPQHF; v_gene: TRBV7-2; abundance: NA; d_gene: NA; j_gene: TRBJ1-5
CDR3nt: TGTGCCAGCAGTTTAGTGGGGGGGGCGAGAGATACGCAGTATTTT; CDR3aa: CASSLVGGARDTQYF; v_gene: TRBV12-3/TRBV12-4; abundance: NA; d_gene: NA; j_gene: TRBJ2-3
CDR3nt: TGCAGCGTTCCAGGCCGGGCGGGGGGGCCTAATGAGCAGTTCTTC; CDR3aa: CSVPGRAGGPNEQFF; v_gene: TRBV29-1; abundance: NA; d_gene: TRBD2; j_gene: TRBJ2-1
CDR3nt: TGCAGCGTTGGTCCACGAGCGGGAGTCTACGAGCAGTACTTC; CDR3aa: CSVGPRAGVYEQYF; v_gene: TRBV29-1; abundance: many; d_gene: TRBD2; j_gene: TRBJ2-7
CDR3nt: TGTGCCAGCAGTCGGACAGGGCCTTTACCCCAGTACTTC; CDR3aa: CASSRTGPLPQYF; v_gene: TRBV6-5; abundance: NA; d_gene: TRBD1; j_gene: TRBJ2-5
CDR3nt: TGCAGTGCTAGAAAACCTGGACTCCCTGCCTACGAGCAGTACTTC; CDR3aa: CSARKPGLPAYEQYF; v_gene: TRBV20-1; abundance: few; d_gene: NA; j_gene: TRBJ2-7
CDR3nt: TGTGCCAGCAGTACCAGACAGGGAGCGGACGAGCAGTACTTC; CDR3aa: CASSTRQGADEQYF; v_gene: TRBV6-2/TRBV6-3; abundance: once; d_gene: TRBD1; j_gene: TRBJ2-7
CDR3nt: TGTGCCAGCAGCCCCGACAGCTTCTATGGCTACACCTTC; CDR3aa: CASSPDSFYGYTF; v_gene: TRBV9; abundance: many; d_gene: NA; j_gene: TRBJ1-2
CDR3nt: TGTGCCAGCTCACCACTTCCGGCAGACAGCTCCTACGAGCAGTACTTC; CDR3aa: CASSPLPADSSYEQYF; v_gene: TRBV18; abundance: NA; d_gene: NA; j_gene: TRBJ2-7
CDR3nt: TGTGCCAGCAGCTCCCAGGGGGGGATCTCTGGGAACACTGAAGCTTTCTTT; CDR3aa: CASSSQGGISGNTEAFF; v_gene: TRBV7-9; abundance: NA; d_gene: TRBD1; j_gene: TRBJ1-1
CDR3nt: TGTGCCAGCAGCTTAAGGGGGGCTAGTAGCACTGAAGCTTTCTTT; CDR3aa: CASSLRGASSTEAFF; v_gene: TRBV7-9; abundance: NA; d_gene: NA; j_gene: TRBJ1-1
CDR3nt: TGCAGTGCTAGTAGAAATGAAAAACTGTTTTTT; CDR3aa: CSASRNEKLFF; v_gene: TRBV20-1; abundance: many; d_gene: NA; j_gene: TRBJ1-4
CDR3nt: TGTGCCAGCTCACCACCACTGGGCGTAAATGAAAAACTGTTTTTT; CDR3aa: CASSPPLGVNEKLFF; v_gene: TRBV18; abundance: once; d_gene: NA; j_gene: TRBJ1-4
CDR3nt: TGTGCCAGCAGCTTGGCGGAGAGATACAATGAGCAGTTCTTC; CDR3aa: CASSLAERYNEQFF; v_gene: TRBV7-2; abundance: NA; d_gene: NA; j_gene: TRBJ2-1
CDR3nt: TGTGCCAGCAGCGTAGGGGCTAGCGGGAGTAATGAGCAGTTCTTC; CDR3aa: CASSVGASGSNEQFF; v_gene: TRBV9; abundance: few; d_gene: TRBD2; j_gene: TRBJ2-1
CDR3nt: TGTGCCAGCACCGTGGCCCCAGGATCCTACAATGAGCAGTACTTC; CDR3aa: CASTVAPGSYNEQYF; v_gene: TRBV3-1; abundance: NA; d_gene: NA; j_gene: TRBJ2-7
CDR3nt: TGTGCCAGCAGTTTATACCCGAGCTCCTACAATGAGCAGTACTTC; CDR3aa: CASSLYPSSYNEQYF; v_gene: TRBV27; abundance: NA; d_gene: NA; j_gene: TRBJ2-5
CDR3nt: TGTGCCAGCAACTCCAGGGGCCCGGGGTACAGGAATGAGCAGTTCTTC; CDR3aa: CASNSRGPGYRNEQFF; v_gene: TRBV2; abundance: NA; d_gene: NA; j_gene: TRBJ2-1
CDR3nt: TGTGCCAGCACCGCGGGACTAGTAGACACCGGGGAGCTGTTTTTT; CDR3aa: CASTAGLVDTGELFF; v_gene: TRBV7-9; abundance: NA; d_gene: TRBD2; j_gene: TRBJ2-2
CDR3nt: TGTGCCAGCAGTCTCATAGCGGTTAGCACAGATACGAAGTATTTT; CDR3aa: CASSLIAVSTDTKYF; v_gene: TRBV27; abundance: NA; d_gene: NA; j_gene: TRBJ2-3
CDR3nt: TGCGCCAGCAGCCAAGCTGTCGGGAGTCAGTACGAGCAGTACTTC; CDR3aa: CASSQAVGSQYEQYF; v_gene: TRBV4-1; abundance: few; d_gene: NA; j_gene: TRBJ2-7
CDR3nt: TGTGCCAGCAGTGAAACAGACAGGGCTGAGAGCAATCAGCCCCAGCATTTT; CDR3aa: CASSETDRAESNQPQHF; v_gene: TRBV25-1; abundance: many; d_gene: TRBD1; j_gene: TRBJ1-5
CDR3nt: TGTGCCAGCAGCTCCGGGACCCGAGGGTACGAGCAGTACTTC; CDR3aa: CASSSGTRGYEQYF; v_gene: TRBV7-2; abundance: NA; d_gene: NA; j_gene: TRBJ2-7
CDR3nt: TGTGCCAGCAGCCAAGACCTCAGAGGCGGGAGTCCCGATGAGCAGTTCTTC; CDR3aa: CASSQDLRGGSPDEQFF; v_gene: TRBV3-1; abundance: NA; d_gene: TRBD2; j_gene: TRBJ2-1
CDR3nt: TGTGCCAGCAGTTACTCCCTAGCGGGGTCCCGCTTTGAAGAGACCCAGTACTTC; CDR3aa: CASSYSLAGSRFEETQYF; v_gene: TRBV6-5; abundance: NA; d_gene: TRBD2; j_gene: TRBJ2-5
CDR3nt: TGTGCCAGCACCCGGTTGACAGATACGCAGTATTTT; CDR3aa: CASTRLTDTQYF; v_gene: TRBV11-3; abundance: NA; d_gene: NA; j_gene: TRBJ2-3
CDR3nt: TGTGCCAGCAGCCAACATGGAAAAGATACGCAGTATTTT; CDR3aa: CASSQHGKDTQYF; v_gene: TRBV3-1; abundance: NA; d_gene: NA; j_gene: TRBJ2-3
CDR3nt: TGCGCCAGCAGCCAAAGGACCGTCGATGGCTACACCTTC; CDR3aa: CASSQRTVDGYTF; v_gene: TRBV4-3; abundance: NA; d_gene: NA; j_gene: TRBJ1-2
CDR3nt: TGTGCCAGCAGCGCAGGGCACACAGATACGCAGTATTTT; CDR3aa: CASSAGHTDTQYF; v_gene: TRBV9; abundance: NA; d_gene: NA; j_gene: TRBJ2-3
CDR3nt: TGTGCCAGCAGCGAGTACCTCAGGGCCCAGACCACTGAAGCTTTCTTT; CDR3aa: CASSEYLRAQTTEAFF; v_gene: TRBV9; abundance: NA; d_gene: NA; j_gene: TRBJ1-1
CDR3nt: TGCGCCAGCAGCCGCGGGACAGGGGGGTACAATGAGCAGTTCTTC; CDR3aa: CASSRGTGGYNEQFF; v_gene: TRBV5-1; abundance: few; d_gene: TRBD1; j_gene: TRBJ2-1
CDR3nt: TGTGCCAGCCAGACGGAAGCAACTAATGAAAAACTGTTTTTT; CDR3aa: CASQTEATNEKLFF; v_gene: TRBV28; abundance: NA; d_gene: NA; j_gene: TRBJ1-4